The 29 T cell receptor beta chains in this list originate from one sample, sequenced in a study of breast tumors, draining lymph nodes, adjacent tissues. TCRdb reprocessed the multiplex PCR reads via MiXCR and lists one record per CDR3 protein. Of around 120,000 distinct CDR3 sequences in the sample, 15% to 20% were seen once. Samples came from axillary lymph nodes draining the breast cancer. Sequences were obtained from axillary lymph node tissue. The receptor source for this set is a female donor with breast cancer. Some clones in this sample may be carry-over from other donors' samples.

This clonotype was observed a few times. This chain joins TRBV11-2 and TRBJ2-1; D not certain. The CDR3 loop spans 18 amino acids. Trimming stripped 2 bases from V and 7 bases from J, with 24 bases between. Germline V gene sequence: CDR1 SGHAT, CDR2 FQNNGV. The CDR3 DNA reads as TGTGCCAGCAGCTTAACGCTGGGCCGAGGCGTCCTCGGGAATGAGCAGTTCTTC. Translated: CASSLTLGRGVLGNEQFF.

Many counts were recorded for this clonotype. This chain connects TRBV20-1 to TRBJ2-2; weak D call: TRBD1 (5 bases). There are 16 residues in the CDR3. From germline, CDR1 is DFQATT and CDR2 SNEGSKA (reference sequence). V was shortened by 0 bases and J by 1 base, with 12 bases between the two germline ends. CDR3 protein: CSARDPRVGNTGELFF. The DNA of the CDR3 is TGCAGTGCTAGAGATCCCAGGGTAGGGAACACCGGGGAGCTGTTTTTT.

This clonotype was recorded many times. V gene TRBV7-3 combines with J gene TRBJ2-1; 9 bases align to TRBD2. Per germline, CDR1 SGHTA and CDR2 FQGTGA. CDR3 length: 15 residues. V lost 1 base, J lost 5 bases, and 3 bases stayed unmatched. CDR3 DNA sequence: TGTGCCAGCAGCTTAATTAGCGGGAGAGACAATGAGCAGTTCTTC. This translates into CASSLISGRDNEQFF.

As concerns this clonotype: A read error is possible here, since a much larger clone lies one base away. The chain recombines TRBV19 with TRBJ1-5; D gene uncertain. The CDR3 is made up of 14 amino acids. Germline V CDR1 and CDR2: LNHDA, SQIVND (reference sequence). Trimming left V 6 bases short and J 6 bases short, with 15 bases between. In DNA form, the CDR3 reads TGTGCCAGTAGGGCGAGAGAGGGCAGTCAGCCCCAGCATTTT. Translated: CASRAREGSQPQHF.

This clonotype has at least ten counts. The chain carries TRBV9 and TRBJ2-3; D uncertain. V was pared by 1 base and J by 4 bases, with 13 bases between. This CDR3 contains 15 residues. Germline CDR1 SGDLS, CDR2 YYNGEE. CDR3 sequence: CASSVMRDVADTQYF. The CDR3 nucleotides are TGTGCCAGCAGCGTAATGAGAGACGTCGCAGATACGCAGTATTTT.

This clonotype has only a few counts. The chain uses TRBV6-5 and TRBJ2-7; no reliable D call. Trimming cost V 7 bases and J 2 bases, with 21 bases left between them. The CDR3 length is 16 residues. Germline CDR1 reads MNHEY; CDR2 reads SVGAGI. CDR3 protein: CASTTSVGSRAYEQYF. DNA of the CDR3: TGTGCCAGCACCACCTCCGTGGGGTCGCGAGCCTACGAGCAGTACTTC.

As to this clonotype: This may stem from a read error, because a much larger clone lies one nucleotide away. Likely a read error: the CDR3 ends without its conserved phenylalanine or tryptophan. The chain has TRBV5-1 and TRBJ2-2, with D possibly being TRBD2 (6 bases). This CDR3 spans 15 amino acids. CDR1 SGHRS and CDR2 YFSETQ come from the germline V gene. With 6 bases removed from V and 1 base from J, the gap between germline ends came to 13 bases. In nucleotides, the CDR3 is TGCGCCAGCACCCCAGGAGGGATGAACACCGGGGAGCTGTTTCTT. Its translation is CASTPGGMNTGELFL.

This clonotype was seen at least ten times. This chain links TRBV5-4 with TRBJ2-5; 7 bases fit TRBD2. V was clipped by 4 bases and J by 0 bases; unmatched bases: 9. Germline V gene data show CDR1 as SGHNT and CDR2 as YYREEE (reference sequence). The CDR3 length is 16 residues. The CDR3 loop is CASSRGGAGDQETQYF. CDR3 nucleotide sequence: TGTGCCAGCAGCCGGGGTGGGGCGGGGGACCAAGAGACCCAGTACTTC. Full variable domain (rest looked up from reference TRBV5-4 and TRBJ2-5): ETGVTQSPTHLIKTRGQQVTLRCSSQSGHNTVSWYQQALGQGPQFIFQYYREEENGRGNFPPRFSGLQFPNYSSELNVNALELDDSALYLCASSRGGAGDQETQYFGPGTRLLVL.

The table lists this clonotype with many counts. J is TRBJ2-7 and V is TRBV19; D unclear. Trimming pared 4 bases from V and 2 bases from J, leaving 6 bases between. CDR3 length equals 12 residues. The V gene's germline CDR1 is LNHDA and CDR2 SQIVND (reference sequence). In DNA form, the CDR3 reads TGTGCCAGTAGTACCGGGCCCTACGAGCAGTACTTC. Its translation: CASSTGPYEQYF.

This clonotype was counted only a few times. V and J are TRBV7-8 and TRBJ2-7; the match to TRBD2 covers 11 bases. The ends lost 1 base at V and 7 bases at J; junction bases unmatched: 9. Germline values: CDR1 SGHVS, CDR2 FQNEAQ. This CDR3 has 16 residues. The CDR3 DNA sequence: TGTGCCAGCAGCTTAGGGGATCGACTAGCGGGAATTGAGCAGTACTTC. This codes for CASSLGDRLAGIEQYF.

This clonotype was detected many times. The V call is TRBV7-2, the J call TRBJ1-2; D remains unclear. The V end lost 2 bases, the J end lost 2 bases, and 9 bases lay between the germline ends. CDR1 is SGHTA and CDR2 is FQGNSA in the germline V gene. This CDR3 is 14 amino acids long. The CDR3 sequence is CASSLSPGNYGYTF. The CDR3 DNA is TGTGCCAGCAGCTTAAGTCCGGGGAACTATGGCTACACCTTC.

This clonotype was recorded many times. V gene TRBV5-1 combines with J gene TRBJ1-6, with a possible D match to TRBD1 (5 bases). The V end was cut by 0 bases, the J end by 7 bases, with 8 bases between. Germline V CDR1 and CDR2: SGHRS, YFSETQ. The CDR3 has 14 amino acids. The CDR3 DNA reads TGCGCCAGCAGCTTGGCCGGGGCGAATTCACCCCTCCACTTT. The encoded protein is CASSLAGANSPLHF. The full variable domain, its missing parts supplied by reference TRBV5-1 and TRBJ1-6, is KAGVTQTPRYLIKTRGQQVTLSCSPISGHRSVSWYQQTPGQGLQFLFEYFSETQRNKGNFPGRFSGRQFSNSRSEMNVSTLELGDSALYLCASSLAGANSPLHFGNGTRLTVT.

Note on this clonotype: This may be a read error: a much more frequent sequence differs by one nucleotide. The V call is TRBV9, the J call TRBJ2-7, with D tentatively TRBD2 (6 bases). V lost 3 bases and J 0 bases, leaving 19 bases between the germline ends. The CDR3 consists of 17 residues. Germline CDR1 and CDR2: SGDLS and YYNGEE. The CDR3 here is CASSESSWRGSSYEQYF. The DNA of the CDR3 is TGTGCCAGCAGCGAATCTAGCTGGAGGGGTAGCTCCTACGAGCAGTACTTC.

Note on this clonotype: One base away lies a much larger clone, so this may be a sequencing read error. The gene calls are TRBV6-5 and TRBJ1-3; D ambiguous. This CDR3 spans 15 amino acids. The germline V gene encodes CDR1 MNHEY and CDR2 SVGAGI. This chain's CDR3 is CASRTVLYGGDTIYF. The CDR3 nucleotides read TGTGCCAGCAGAACAGTACTCTACGGTGGAGACACCATATATTTT.

This clonotype was seen a handful of times. This chain connects TRBV6-5 to TRBJ2-6, with 7 bases identical to TRBD1. CDR3 length equals 17 residues. From germline, CDR1 is MNHEY and CDR2 SVGAGI. Trimming took 7 bases from V and 0 from J; bases not matched to a gene: 9. The DNA of the CDR3 is TGTGCCAGCACTCTAACAGGGGTCAACTCTGGGGCCAACGTCCTGACTTTC. It specifies CASTLTGVNSGANVLTF.

This clonotype occurred many times. The CDR3 sequence is CATGEAGGSGWNTGELFF. CDR3 DNA sequence: TGTGCCACTGGCGAAGCGGGGGGGAGTGGCTGGAACACCGGGGAGCTGTTTTTT. This chain connects TRBV24-1 to TRBJ2-2, with 10 bases matching TRBD2. In germline, CDR1 is KGHDR, CDR2 SFDVKD. The J segment lost 1 base and the V segment lost 10 bases, leaving 14 bases of the junction unmatched. The CDR3 spans 18 residues.

As concerns this clonotype: A single base separates this from a much larger clone, so it may be a read error. This chain uses TRBV5-4 with TRBJ2-7, with 7 nucleotides matching TRBD1. The CDR3 totals 13 residues. The trim removed 6 bases at V and 3 bases at J, leaving 6 bases unmatched. Germline V gene sequence: CDR1 SGHNT, CDR2 YYREEE (reference sequence). The CDR3 loop reads CASNRDRNYEQYF. The CDR3 region has the DNA TGTGCCAGCAACCGGGACAGAAACTACGAGCAGTACTTC. Together with reference TRBV5-4 and TRBJ2-7, the CDR3 gives the full variable domain: ETGVTQSPTHLIKTRGQQVTLRCSSQSGHNTVSWYQQALGQGPQFIFQYYREEENGRGNFPPRFSGLQFPNYSSELNVNALELDDSALYLCASNRDRNYEQYFGPGTRLTVT.

This clonotype has a count of ten or more. The chain couples TRBV7-3 to TRBJ2-1, with D perhaps TRBD2 (6 bases). The CDR3 loop spans 12 amino acids. V gave up 2 bases and J gave up 9 bases, with 8 bases separating them. CDR1 is SGHTA and CDR2 is FQGTGA in the germline V gene. CDR3: CASSLRGGEQFF. DNA of the CDR3: TGTGCCAGCAGCTTACGGGGAGGTGAGCAGTTCTTC.

This clonotype has ten or more counts. The rearrangement uses TRBV6-5 and TRBJ2-5, with 8 bases fitting TRBD2. The CDR3 is made up of 15 amino acids. Trimming removed 5 bases from V and 5 bases from J; junction bases left unmatched: 10. Germline values: CDR1 MNHEY, CDR2 SVGAGI. Here the CDR3 DNA reads TGTGCCAGCAGTCAACGGACTAGCTACTGGGAGACCCAGTACTTC. It translates to CASSQRTSYWETQYF.

As regards this clonotype: Given a much more abundant clone one base away, this may be a read error. The V and J genes are TRBV27 and TRBJ1-5, with TRBD1 matching over 11 bases. The assigned J gene may be wrong: the sequence end matches TRBJ2-3 better. CDR1 and CDR2 (germline): MNHEY, SMNVEV (reference sequence). This CDR3 has 16 residues. The CDR3 coding sequence is TGTGCCAGCAGTTGGACAGGGGGCGTGAGCAATCAGCCCCAGTATTTT. Protein sequence: CASSWTGGVSNQPQYF.

This clonotype was observed many times. The rearrangement uses TRBV2 and TRBJ2-4; D unresolved. The CDR3 contains 13 residues. Deletions cut 2 bases from V and 8 bases from J, with 10 bases between. Germline CDR1 and CDR2: SNHLY and FYNNEI. CDR3: CASSETVSYIQYF. Here the CDR3 DNA reads TGTGCCAGCAGTGAAACGGTGTCCTACATTCAGTACTTC.

Concerning this clonotype: Possible read error: a much larger clone is one base away. This chain uses TRBV18 with TRBJ2-5; D not resolved. The CDR3 totals 14 residues. Per the germline V gene, CDR1 is KGHSH and CDR2 is LQKENI. CDR3 loop: CASSPYRSQGTQYF. CDR3 nucleotide sequence: TGTGCCAGCTCACCATACAGAAGTCAAGGGACCCAGTACTTC.

This clonotype has at least ten counts. V usage is TRBV14 and J usage is TRBJ2-1; D is possibly TRBD1 or TRBD2 (5 bases each). CDR3 length equals 14 residues. The ends were cut back, 3 bases at V and 6 bases at J, with 12 bases in the middle. Germline V CDR1 and CDR2: SGHDN, FVKESK. CDR3 coding DNA: TGTGCCAGCAGCCATTTAGGGACGGGCAATGAGCAGTTCTTC. It codes for CASSHLGTGNEQFF.

In this sample, this clonotype turned up many times. The chain has TRBV3-1 and TRBJ2-2; unclear D gene. Trimming removed 3 bases at V and 7 bases at J, with 9 bases between. This CDR3 spans 13 amino acids. CDR1 is LGHDT, CDR2 YNNKEL, per germline (reference sequence). CDR3 nucleotides: TGTGCCAGCAGCCATCTCGGAGACGGGGAGCTGTTTTTT. This encodes CASSHLGDGELFF.

At least ten counts were recorded for this clonotype. This sequence joins TRBV5-8 and TRBJ1-6; D unresolved. Germline-derived CDR1 and CDR2 are SGHTS and YDEGEE. Trimming took 0 bases from V and 0 from J, leaving 7 bases between them. This CDR3 comprises 16 residues. DNA for the CDR3: TGTGCCAGCAGCTTGGAATTGGTCTCCTATAATTCACCCCTCCACTTT. Amino acids: CASSLELVSYNSPLHF. Combining the CDR3 with reference TRBV5-8 and TRBJ1-6 gives the whole variable domain EAGVTQSPTHLIKTRGQQATLRCSPISGHTSVYWYQQALGLGLQFLLWYDEGEERNRGNFPPRFSGRQFPNYSSELNVNALELEDSALYLCASSLELVSYNSPLHFGNGTRLTVT.

V usage is TRBV5-1 and J usage is TRBJ2-4; D perhaps matches TRBD2 (6 bases). Germline CDR1 is SGHRS and CDR2 is YFSETQ. CDR3 length: 18 residues. V was clipped by 0 bases and J by 0 bases, with 16 bases between them. The CDR3 nucleotides read TGCGCCAGCAGCTTGGGAGTCGGGGGTTCTCTAGCCAAAAACATTCAGTACTTC. This sequence encodes CASSLGVGGSLAKNIQYF.

The table lists this clonotype with a few counts. In DNA form, the CDR3 reads TGTGCCAGCAGACGATCGGGACACATACAAGAGACCCAGTACTTC. Protein: CASRRSGHIQETQYF. The J gene is TRBJ2-5, the V gene TRBV6-5, with a weak D call TRBD1 (6 bases). V was clipped by 6 bases and J by 2 bases, with 16 bases between them. Germline CDR1 reads MNHEY; CDR2 reads SVGAGI. The CDR3 is 15 amino acids.

Comment on this clonotype: A much larger clone lies one base from this, so it may be a read error. V gene TRBV19 combines with J gene TRBJ1-5; D gene unclear. CDR1 LNHDA and CDR2 SQIVND come from the germline V gene (reference sequence). Trimming took 5 bases from V and 9 from J, leaving 20 bases between them. The CDR3 has 15 amino acids. The CDR3 sequence is CASSDIGSGYRPQHF. CDR3 sequence (DNA): TGTGCCAGTAGTGATATAGGGTCAGGCTATCGGCCCCAGCATTTT.

There are many counts of this clonotype. The chain carries TRBV7-8 and TRBJ2-1; no clear D. Germline CDR1 reads SGHVS; CDR2 reads FQNEAQ. The CDR3 is 13 amino acids. Deletions cut 5 bases from V and 9 bases from J, with 14 bases between. In nucleotides, the CDR3 is TGTGCCAGCAGCCTAGGGCCTTGGAGTGAGCAGTTCTTC. Amino acid sequence: CASSLGPWSEQFF.